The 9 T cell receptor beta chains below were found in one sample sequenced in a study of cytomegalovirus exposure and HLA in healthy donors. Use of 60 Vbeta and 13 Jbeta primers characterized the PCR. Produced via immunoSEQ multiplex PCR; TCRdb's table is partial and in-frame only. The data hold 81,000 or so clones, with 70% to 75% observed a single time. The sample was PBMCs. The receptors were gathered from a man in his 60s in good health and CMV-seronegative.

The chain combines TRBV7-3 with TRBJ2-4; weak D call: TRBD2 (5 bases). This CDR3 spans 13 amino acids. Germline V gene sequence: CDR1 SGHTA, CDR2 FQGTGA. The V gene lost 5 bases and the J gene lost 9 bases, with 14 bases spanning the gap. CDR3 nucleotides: TGTGCCAGCAGCAGCGACTACGAGGGCATTCAGTACTTC. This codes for CASSSDYEGIQYF.

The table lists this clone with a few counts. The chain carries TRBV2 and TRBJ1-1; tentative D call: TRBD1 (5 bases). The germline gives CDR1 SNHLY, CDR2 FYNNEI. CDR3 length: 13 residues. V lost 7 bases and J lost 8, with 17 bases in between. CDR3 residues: CASNLGGAHEAFF. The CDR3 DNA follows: TGTGCCAGCAACCTAGGCGGGGCCCACGAAGCTTTCTTT.

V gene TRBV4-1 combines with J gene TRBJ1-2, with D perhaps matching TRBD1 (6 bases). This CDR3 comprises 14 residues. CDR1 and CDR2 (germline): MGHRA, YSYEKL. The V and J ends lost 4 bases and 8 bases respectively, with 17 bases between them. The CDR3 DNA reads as TGCGCCAGCAGCCCCCGTGAAAGGGGGGGAGGCTACACCTTC. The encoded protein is CASSPRERGGGYTF.

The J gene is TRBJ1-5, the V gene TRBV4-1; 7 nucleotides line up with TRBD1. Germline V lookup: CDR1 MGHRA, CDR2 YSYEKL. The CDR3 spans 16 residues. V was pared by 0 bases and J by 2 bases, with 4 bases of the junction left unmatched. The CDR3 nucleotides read TGCGCCAGCAGCCAAGAAGCAGGGGGAGGCAATCAGCCCCAGCATTTT. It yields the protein CASSQEAGGGNQPQHF.

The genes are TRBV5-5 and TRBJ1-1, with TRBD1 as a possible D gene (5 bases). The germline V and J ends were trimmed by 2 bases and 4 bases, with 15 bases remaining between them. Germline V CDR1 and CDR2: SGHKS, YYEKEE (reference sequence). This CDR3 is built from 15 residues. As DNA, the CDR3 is TGTGCCAGCAGCTTCTCAGGGTTCTTGAGCACTGAAGCTTTCTTT. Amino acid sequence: CASSFSGFLSTEAFF.

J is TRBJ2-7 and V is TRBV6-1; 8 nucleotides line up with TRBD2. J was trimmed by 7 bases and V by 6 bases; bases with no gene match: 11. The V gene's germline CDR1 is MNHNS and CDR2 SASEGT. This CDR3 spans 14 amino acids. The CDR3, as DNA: TGTGCCAGCAGGAGGGGACTAGGGCACACGGAGCAGTACTTC. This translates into CASRRGLGHTEQYF.

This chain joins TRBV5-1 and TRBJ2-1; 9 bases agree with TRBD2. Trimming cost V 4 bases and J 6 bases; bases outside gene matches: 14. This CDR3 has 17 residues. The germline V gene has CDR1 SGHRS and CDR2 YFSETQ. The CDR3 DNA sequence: TGCGCCAGCAGCGTGAACCCGCTGGCTAGCGGGGTCAATGAGCAGTTCTTC. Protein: CASSVNPLASGVNEQFF.

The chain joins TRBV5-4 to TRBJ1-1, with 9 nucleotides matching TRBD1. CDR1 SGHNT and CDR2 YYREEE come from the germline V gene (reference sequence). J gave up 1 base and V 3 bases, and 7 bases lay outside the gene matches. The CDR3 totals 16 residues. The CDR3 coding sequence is TGTGCCAGCAGCTCGAAGGGACAGGGTAGGAACACTGAAGCTTTCTTT. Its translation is CASSSKGQGRNTEAFF.

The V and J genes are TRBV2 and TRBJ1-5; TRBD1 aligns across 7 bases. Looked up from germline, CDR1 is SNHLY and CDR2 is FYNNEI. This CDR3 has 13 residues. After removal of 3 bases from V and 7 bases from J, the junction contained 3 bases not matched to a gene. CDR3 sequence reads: CASSETGYQPQHF. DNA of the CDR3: TGTGCCAGCAGTGAGACAGGGTACCAGCCCCAGCATTTT.